The 32 T cell receptor beta chains given below trace back to one sample, sequenced in a study of regulatory T cells in long-lasting Graves disease. Construction of TCR beta libraries relied on iRepertoire HTBI primers and on Arm-PCR targeting CDR3 regions. TCRdb reprocessed the multiplex PCR reads via MiXCR and lists one record per CDR3 protein. Of 360,000 or so distinct CDR3 sequences listed, approximately 16% are singletons. Time point indicated: newly diagnosed GD, antithyroid drugs for less than 3 months. PBMC RNA served as the TCR library source. The same specimen was also included in a second study, on T cells in Graves' hyperthyroidism and ophthalmopathy.

Sequencing was performed on peripheral blood mononuclear cells (PBMCs), taken at new diagnosis, from a patient treated with antithyroid drugs. All receptors come from a man aged 35 to 55 with Graves disease.

At least ten counts were recorded for this clonotype. The chain employs TRBV5-1 and TRBJ2-3; perhaps TRBD2 as D (5 bases). CDR1 SGHRS and CDR2 YFSETQ come from the germline V gene. The CDR3 is 15 amino acids. The V and J ends lost 0 bases and 2 bases respectively, with 10 bases between them. The CDR3, as DNA: TGCGCCAGCAGCTTGGGGGCGGGCCCCACAGATACGCAGTATTTT. Residues: CASSLGAGPTDTQYF.

At least ten counts were recorded for this clonotype. V is TRBV27 and J is TRBJ2-7; 8 positions match TRBD2. This CDR3 is 14 amino acids long. Germline values: CDR1 MNHEY, CDR2 SMNVEV (reference sequence). Unmatched junction bases numbered 9, after V lost 8 bases and J lost 3 bases. The CDR3 region has the DNA TGTGCCAGCCGGAACGGGACTAGGAACTACGAGCAGTACTTC. Translated: CASRNGTRNYEQYF.

This clonotype has ten or more counts. The genes are TRBV12-3 or TRBV12-4 and TRBJ2-7, with D tentatively TRBD2 (5 bases). CDR3 length: 14 residues. V was pared by 3 bases and J by 4 bases, with 13 bases between. The CDR3 protein is CASSLWGETYEQYF. The CDR3 region has the DNA TGTGCCAGCAGTTTGTGGGGAGAGACTTACGAGCAGTACTTC.

A word on this clonotype: A much larger clone is a single base away; this may be a read error. The rearrangement uses TRBV7-9 and TRBJ2-1, with 9 positions matching TRBD2. CDR3 length: 16 residues. Germline lookup yields CDR1 SEHNR and CDR2 FQNEAQ (reference sequence). As DNA, the CDR3 is TGTGCCAGCAACTTAAGCGGGGGGCGAACCTACAATGAGCAGTTCTTC. It translates to CASNLSGGRTYNEQFF.

In the case of this clonotype: Germline and junction disagree at one end, which may indicate a read error. The rearrangement links TRBV5-1 to TRBJ2-1, with TRBD2 matching 9 bases. The CDR3 totals 15 residues. Germline V gives CDR1 SGHRS, CDR2 YFSETQ. This CDR3 reads CAGSSLSGGTNEQFF. CDR3 sequence (DNA): TGCGCCGGCAGCTCCCTGAGCGGGGGGACCAATGAGCAGTTCTTC.

This clonotype was found many times. The chain carries TRBV6-1 and TRBJ2-3; no definite D call. Germline CDR1 reads MNHNS; CDR2 reads SASEGT. Trimming removed 5 bases at V and 2 bases at J, with 11 bases between. The CDR3 covers 14 residues. The CDR3 reads CASSMDAVTDTQYF. CDR3 nucleotides: TGTGCCAGCAGTATGGACGCCGTCACAGATACGCAGTATTTT.

This clonotype came up many times. The chain couples TRBV30 to TRBJ1-6; no definite D call. CDR3 length: 12 residues. Germline assignment: CDR1 GTSNPN and CDR2 SVGIG (reference sequence). V lost 5 bases, J lost 7 bases, and 9 bases lay in between. CDR3 bases: TGTGCCTGGGGTTCTCTGAATTCACCCCTCCACTTT. Translated: CAWGSLNSPLHF.

The DNA for the CDR3 is TGCAGCGTTCTAGGGACCTCAGATGGGAAACTGTTTTTT. As protein: CSVLGTSDGKLFF. This rearrangement joins TRBV29-1 to TRBJ1-4; D is perhaps TRBD1 (5 bases). Germline V lookup: CDR1 SQVTM, CDR2 ANQGSEA. The CDR3 runs 13 residues. V lost 5 bases to trimming and J lost 11 bases, with 18 bases between them.

This clonotype appeared many times. CDR3 region: CATSDPRSQETQYF. CDR3 DNA: TGTGCCACCAGTGACCCGAGGTCCCAAGAGACCCAGTACTTC. The chain combines TRBV24-1 with TRBJ2-5, with D unclear. Looked up from germline, CDR1 is KGHDR and CDR2 is SFDVKD. The CDR3 consists of 14 residues. With 4 bases removed from V and 1 base from J, the gap between germline ends came to 9 bases.

This clonotype has a count of ten or more. The CDR3 sequence: CASSPPRVAQPQHF. The CDR3, as DNA: TGCGCCAGCAGCCCCCCCAGGGTCGCTCAGCCCCAGCATTTT. The genes are TRBV4-1 and TRBJ1-5; TRBD1 might be the D (5 bases). This CDR3 comprises 14 residues. Between the trimmed V and J ends, which lost 4 bases and 6 bases, there was a span of 13 bases. Germline CDR1 reads MGHRA; CDR2 reads YSYEKL.

This clonotype appeared many times. The V gene is TRBV3-1, the J gene TRBJ2-5, with D hard to call. V dropped 4 bases and J dropped 2 bases, with 8 bases sitting between them. Per the germline V gene, CDR1 is LGHDT and CDR2 is YNNKEL (reference sequence). This CDR3 comprises 13 residues. The CDR3 loop reads CASSRARQETQYF. CDR3 coding DNA: TGTGCCAGCAGCCGAGCGAGACAAGAGACCCAGTACTTC.

This clonotype was recorded many times. V usage is TRBV7-2 and J usage is TRBJ2-1; no reliable D call. This CDR3 is 14 amino acids long. CDR1 is SGHTA and CDR2 is FQGNSA in the germline V gene. Trimming took 5 bases from V and 4 from J, leaving 12 bases between them. In DNA form, the CDR3 reads TGTGCCAGCAGCGCTCCTCTCGCGTACAATGAGCAGTTCTTC. Its translation is CASSAPLAYNEQFF. The full variable domain, in which reference TRBV7-2 and TRBJ2-1 provide the parts outside the CDR3, is GAGVSQSPSNKVTEKGKDVELRCDPISGHTALYWYRQSLGQGLEFLIYFQGNSAPDKSGLPSDRFSAERTGGSVSTLTIQRTQQEDSAVYLCASSAPLAYNEQFFGPGTRLTVL.

In this sample, this clonotype turned up a few times. The chain employs TRBV5-1 and TRBJ2-5; no clear D gene. The germline V gene has CDR1 SGHRS and CDR2 YFSETQ. V lost 3 bases and J lost 2, with 11 bases in between. There are 14 residues in the CDR3. The CDR3 coding sequence is TGCGCCAGCAGCTATCCGCACACACAAGAGACCCAGTACTTC. Protein sequence: CASSYPHTQETQYF.

This chain joins TRBV7-9 and TRBJ2-5, with TRBD2 as a possible D gene (5 bases). CDR1 and CDR2 (germline): SEHNR, FQNEAQ (reference sequence). V lost 2 bases, J lost 0 bases, and 13 bases lay in between. CDR3 size: 16 residues. The CDR3 sequence is CASSLSKTGNQETQYF. CDR3 nucleotides: TGTGCCAGCAGCTTATCCAAGACGGGGAACCAAGAGACCCAGTACTTC.

This clonotype ranks as medium-sized. V and J are TRBV28 and TRBJ2-7, with D possibly TRBD2 on 6 matching bases. Between the trimmed V and J ends, which lost 6 bases and 1 base, there was a span of 13 bases. The CDR3 runs to 14 residues. Germline values: CDR1 MDHEN, CDR2 SYDVKM. As DNA, the CDR3 is TGTGCCAGCAGACTAGCCGGGACTTCCTACGAGCAGTACTTC. Its protein is CASRLAGTSYEQYF.

Many counts were recorded for this clonotype. The CDR3 coding sequence is TGCGCCAGCAGCCACCCATCCATGAACACTGAAGCTTTCTTT. Encoded protein: CASSHPSMNTEAFF. The rearrangement links TRBV5-1 to TRBJ1-1, with D uncertain. The length of the CDR3 is 14 residues. The V gene lost 4 bases and the J gene lost 0 bases, with 10 bases spanning the gap. Germline V lookup: CDR1 SGHRS, CDR2 YFSETQ.

This chain links TRBV7-8 with TRBJ1-1, with a possible D match to TRBD1 (5 bases). This CDR3 has 15 amino acids. CDR1 and CDR2 from the germline V gene are SGHVS and FQNEAQ. V was trimmed by 2 bases and J by 2 bases, leaving 12 bases between them. This CDR3 is CASSLLATANTEAFF. In nucleotides, the CDR3 is TGTGCCAGCAGCTTATTAGCGACAGCCAACACTGAAGCTTTCTTT.

This clonotype was seen repeatedly, ten times or more. The rearrangement joins TRBV28 to TRBJ2-5; D gene ambiguous. The germline V gene has CDR1 MDHEN and CDR2 SYDVKM. This CDR3 region has 11 residues. Trimming took off 10 bases at V and 4 bases at J, with 10 bases between the two ends. The CDR3 DNA is TGTGCCACCTCTGGCGGAGAGACCCAGTACTTC. It is translated as CATSGGETQYF.

V usage is TRBV5-1 and J usage is TRBJ1-4; no definite D call. CDR3 length equals 16 residues. Trimming stripped 0 bases from V and 8 bases from J, with 17 bases between. Germline V gene lookup returns CDR1 SGHRS and CDR2 YFSETQ. The CDR3 region has the DNA TGCGCCAGCAGCTTGGCCCCATCGGGAGACGGCGAAAAACTGTTTTTT. Amino acids: CASSLAPSGDGEKLFF. The full variable domain, its missing parts supplied by reference TRBV5-1 and TRBJ1-4, is KAGVTQTPRYLIKTRGQQVTLSCSPISGHRSVSWYQQTPGQGLQFLFEYFSETQRNKGNFPGRFSGRQFSNSRSEMNVSTLELGDSALYLCASSLAPSGDGEKLFFGSGTQLSVL.

V usage is TRBV19 and J usage is TRBJ2-7; a weak D match, TRBD1 (5 bases). The ends were cut back, 4 bases at V and 3 bases at J, with 16 bases in the middle. Germline V CDR1 and CDR2: LNHDA, SQIVND (reference sequence). The CDR3 runs to 15 residues. The CDR3 here is CASSTLYADSYEQYF. CDR3 nucleotide sequence: TGTGCCAGTAGTACTCTATACGCCGACAGCTACGAGCAGTACTTC.

This clonotype was counted many times. The chain employs TRBV7-2 and TRBJ1-5, with TRBD1 as a possible D gene (5 bases). V gave up 1 base and J gave up 3 bases, with 13 bases separating them. In germline, CDR1 is SGHTA, CDR2 FQGNSA. CDR3 length equals 16 residues. The chain's CDR3 is CASSLGLGLDNQPQHF. In DNA form, the CDR3 reads TGTGCCAGCAGCTTAGGTCTGGGGCTCGACAATCAGCCCCAGCATTTT.

CDR3 coding DNA: TGTGCCAGCTCAGCGCCCGGGACAGGGGTCCTCTACGAGCAGTACTTC. Protein sequence: CASSAPGTGVLYEQYF. This sequence joins TRBV18 and TRBJ2-7; 10 nucleotides align to TRBD1. This CDR3 has 16 amino acids. Germline assignment: CDR1 KGHSH and CDR2 LQKENI. Trimming at V came to 5 bases and at J to 3 bases, leaving 10 bases not matched to a gene.

This clonotype was seen ten or more times. The genes are TRBV10-3 and TRBJ2-3; 7 bases are a match to TRBD2. Looked up from germline, CDR1 is ENHRY and CDR2 is SYGVKD. The trim removed 4 bases at V and 7 bases at J, leaving 2 bases unmatched. This CDR3 contains 12 residues. The CDR3 here is CAISGGGYTQYF. CDR3 nucleotide sequence: TGTGCCATCAGTGGCGGGGGATATACGCAGTATTTT.

Notes on this clonotype: With a much larger clone just one base away, this may be a read error. The rearrangement links TRBV7-2 to TRBJ2-4; D is perhaps TRBD1 or TRBD2 (7 bases each). The germline V gene encodes CDR1 SGHTA and CDR2 FQGNSA. This CDR3 is built from 17 residues. The CDR3 region has the DNA TGTGCCAGCAGCTCCCAGGGGGGGGGGGGAGCCAAAAACACTCAGTACTTC. It codes for CASSSQGGGGAKNTQYF.

The V call is TRBV4-1, the J call TRBJ1-3; D gene uncertain. The CDR3 covers 13 residues. From germline, CDR1 is MGHRA and CDR2 YSYEKL. Between the trimmed V and J ends, which lost 3 bases and 1 base, there was a span of 4 bases. CDR3 nucleotides: TGCGCCAGCAGCCACCCTTCTGGAAACACCATATATTTT. Translated, it gives CASSHPSGNTIYF.

This clonotype has ten or more counts. The V call is TRBV9, the J call TRBJ2-1; 10 bases are shared with TRBD1. The CDR3 sequence is 16 residues long. Trimming took 0 bases from V and 2 from J; bases not matched to a gene: 2. The germline CDR1 and CDR2 sequences are SGDLS and YYNGEE. CDR3 region: CASSVVGTGAYNEQFF. The CDR3 coding sequence is TGTGCCAGCAGCGTAGTGGGGACAGGGGCCTACAATGAGCAGTTCTTC.

This clonotype was seen many times. The chain uses TRBV28 and TRBJ2-2; D perhaps matches TRBD2 (7 bases). Trimming stripped 6 bases from V and 4 bases from J, with 21 bases between. The CDR3 extends over 17 amino acids. Germline V lookup: CDR1 MDHEN, CDR2 SYDVKM. CDR3 DNA: TGTGCCAGCAGCTTCCCTCCCGGGGGGCCGAGCACCGGGGAGCTGTTTTTT. This encodes CASSFPPGGPSTGELFF.

The sample holds many counts of this clonotype. The genes are TRBV24-1 and TRBJ2-3; a possible D gene is TRBD2 (6 bases). The ends were cut back, 5 bases at V and 5 bases at J, with 13 bases in the middle. CDR1 and CDR2 (germline): KGHDR, SFDVKD. CDR3 length: 14 residues. The CDR3 loop is CATSAGLGGDTQYF. In nucleotides, the CDR3 is TGTGCCACCAGTGCAGGGTTGGGGGGAGATACGCAGTATTTT.

This clonotype was recorded many times. The chain joins TRBV28 to TRBJ1-2; maybe TRBD1 (6 bases). The germline gives CDR1 MDHEN, CDR2 SYDVKM. Trimming took off 0 bases at V and 6 bases at J, with 14 bases between the two ends. CDR3 length: 15 amino acids. Written as DNA, the CDR3 is TGTGCCAGCAGTTTATGGGAGGGGGGGGCGCATGGCTACACCTTC. Encoded protein: CASSLWEGGAHGYTF.

The chain joins TRBV7-2 to TRBJ2-1, with D perhaps matching TRBD2 (7 bases). Trimming cost V 5 bases and J 9 bases, with 11 bases left between them. This CDR3 contains 12 residues. CDR1 is SGHTA, CDR2 FQGNSA, per germline. CDR3 amino acids: CASSNRGGEQFF. The CDR3 bases are TGTGCCAGCAGCAATAGGGGGGGTGAGCAGTTCTTC.

This clonotype came up many times. This rearrangement joins TRBV10-3 to TRBJ2-5; the D is unclear. The CDR3 is 14 residues long. Germline V CDR1 and CDR2: ENHRY, SYGVKD. Trimming removed 4 bases at V and 5 bases at J, with 14 bases between. The CDR3 region is CAISAGPRWETQYF. In DNA, the CDR3 is TGTGCCATCAGTGCGGGCCCCAGGTGGGAGACCCAGTACTTC.

In this sample, this clonotype turned up many times. J is TRBJ2-7 and V is TRBV2; D is uncertain. CDR1 SNHLY and CDR2 FYNNEI come from the germline V gene. V shed 0 bases and J shed 9 bases, with 9 bases lying between them. The CDR3 length is 12 residues. For the CDR3, the DNA is TGTGCCAGCAGTGAAGCCTCGGTAGGGCAGTACTTC. Residues: CASSEASVGQYF. The full variable domain, in which reference TRBV2 and TRBJ2-7 provide the parts outside the CDR3, is EPEVTQTPSHQVTQMGQEVILRCVPISNHLYFYWYRQILGQKVEFLVSFYNNEISEKSEIFDDQFSVERPDGSNFTLKIRSTKLEDSAMYFCASSEASVGQYFGPGTRLTVT.